Described below is a single T cell receptor beta chain sequence and its context. Study processing details: Amplified reference gene primers provided the basis for estimating nucleated cell counts. Assay used: immunoSEQ multiplex PCR; TCRdb lists only in-frame clones, some missing. V, J and clone size are taken as reported in that table, and D and trimming were inferred from the DNA itself. Here the sample spans fewer than 100,000 clones, around four fifths being singletons. This sample stems from a study of blood T cell repertoires in COVID-19. Background on the study: The origin of the acute and convalescent COVID-19 samples was the United States, Italy and Spain. PBMCs, B-cell-depleted T cells, or T cells were the source of the cDNA or gDNA that made up the material.

V was clipped by 0 bases and J by 4 bases, with 15 bases between them. The CDR3 covers 17 residues. CDR1 is LGHNA and CDR2 is YNFKEQ in the germline V gene. The rearrangement links TRBV4-2 to TRBJ2-2, with D possibly TRBD1 on 6 matching bases. Material: peripheral blood. This TCR was sampled from a human donor in a cohort sampled during active COVID-19. The CDR3 sequence: CASSQDPTGFFTGELFF. The DNA of the CDR3 is TGTGCCAGCAGCCAAGATCCGACAGGTTTTTTCACCGGGGAGCTGTTTTTT.